The 2 T cell receptor beta chains below all came from one sample that was sequenced in a study of shared T cell receptors in the human thymus. Here immunoSEQ multiplex PCR was the method, and the copy in TCRdb shows in-frame clones only, minus some. This table has hundreds of thousands of clones, just under 95% appearing once. Sequenced sample: thymocytes. Every receptor here comes from a human donor.

This chain joins TRBV18 and TRBJ2-7, with 12 bases lining up with TRBD2. Germline-derived CDR1 and CDR2 are KGHSH and LQKENI. V trimming: 4 bases; J trimming: 2 bases; junction bases outside the gene matches: 9. CDR3 length: 17 residues. DNA for the CDR3: TGTGCCAGCTCACGACGACTAGCGGGAGTGTCGACCTACGAGCAGTACTTC. The encoded protein is CASSRRLAGVSTYEQYF.

This chain links TRBV28 with TRBJ2-2; 11 bases align to TRBD2. CDR3 length: 15 residues. With V trimmed by 7 bases and J by 3 bases, 4 bases remained unmatched. Germline CDR1 and CDR2: MDHEN and SYDVKM. CDR3 sequence (DNA): TGTGCCAGCAAGGGACTAGCGGAATACACCGGGGAGCTGTTTTTT. Its translation: CASKGLAEYTGELFF.